Detailed here is one TCR beta chain. Trimming left V 5 bases short and J 4 bases short, with 11 bases between. From germline, CDR1 is SQVTM and CDR2 ANQGSEA. The CDR3 totals 12 residues. The data belong to a study of blood T cell repertoires in COVID-19. Data came from immunoSEQ multiplex PCR; TCRdb stores just in-frame clones and leaves some out. The sample shows 90,000 to 100,000 clones, roughly 80% of them seen only once. This sequence originates from a man in his 70s with active or convalescent COVID-19. Sequencing input: peripheral blood. This chain connects TRBV29-1 to TRBJ1-1; perhaps TRBD1 as D (5 bases). The CDR3 bases are TGCAGCGTTAACAAAGGGGCCACTGAAGCTTTCTTT. Translated: CSVNKGATEAFF. The full variable domain, in which reference TRBV29-1 and TRBJ1-1 provide the parts outside the CDR3, is SAVISQKPSRDICQRGTSLTIQCQVDSQVTMMFWYRQQPGQSLTLIATANQGSEATYESGFVIDKFPISRPNLTFSTLTVSNMSPEDSSIYLCSVNKGATEAFFGQGTRLTVV.